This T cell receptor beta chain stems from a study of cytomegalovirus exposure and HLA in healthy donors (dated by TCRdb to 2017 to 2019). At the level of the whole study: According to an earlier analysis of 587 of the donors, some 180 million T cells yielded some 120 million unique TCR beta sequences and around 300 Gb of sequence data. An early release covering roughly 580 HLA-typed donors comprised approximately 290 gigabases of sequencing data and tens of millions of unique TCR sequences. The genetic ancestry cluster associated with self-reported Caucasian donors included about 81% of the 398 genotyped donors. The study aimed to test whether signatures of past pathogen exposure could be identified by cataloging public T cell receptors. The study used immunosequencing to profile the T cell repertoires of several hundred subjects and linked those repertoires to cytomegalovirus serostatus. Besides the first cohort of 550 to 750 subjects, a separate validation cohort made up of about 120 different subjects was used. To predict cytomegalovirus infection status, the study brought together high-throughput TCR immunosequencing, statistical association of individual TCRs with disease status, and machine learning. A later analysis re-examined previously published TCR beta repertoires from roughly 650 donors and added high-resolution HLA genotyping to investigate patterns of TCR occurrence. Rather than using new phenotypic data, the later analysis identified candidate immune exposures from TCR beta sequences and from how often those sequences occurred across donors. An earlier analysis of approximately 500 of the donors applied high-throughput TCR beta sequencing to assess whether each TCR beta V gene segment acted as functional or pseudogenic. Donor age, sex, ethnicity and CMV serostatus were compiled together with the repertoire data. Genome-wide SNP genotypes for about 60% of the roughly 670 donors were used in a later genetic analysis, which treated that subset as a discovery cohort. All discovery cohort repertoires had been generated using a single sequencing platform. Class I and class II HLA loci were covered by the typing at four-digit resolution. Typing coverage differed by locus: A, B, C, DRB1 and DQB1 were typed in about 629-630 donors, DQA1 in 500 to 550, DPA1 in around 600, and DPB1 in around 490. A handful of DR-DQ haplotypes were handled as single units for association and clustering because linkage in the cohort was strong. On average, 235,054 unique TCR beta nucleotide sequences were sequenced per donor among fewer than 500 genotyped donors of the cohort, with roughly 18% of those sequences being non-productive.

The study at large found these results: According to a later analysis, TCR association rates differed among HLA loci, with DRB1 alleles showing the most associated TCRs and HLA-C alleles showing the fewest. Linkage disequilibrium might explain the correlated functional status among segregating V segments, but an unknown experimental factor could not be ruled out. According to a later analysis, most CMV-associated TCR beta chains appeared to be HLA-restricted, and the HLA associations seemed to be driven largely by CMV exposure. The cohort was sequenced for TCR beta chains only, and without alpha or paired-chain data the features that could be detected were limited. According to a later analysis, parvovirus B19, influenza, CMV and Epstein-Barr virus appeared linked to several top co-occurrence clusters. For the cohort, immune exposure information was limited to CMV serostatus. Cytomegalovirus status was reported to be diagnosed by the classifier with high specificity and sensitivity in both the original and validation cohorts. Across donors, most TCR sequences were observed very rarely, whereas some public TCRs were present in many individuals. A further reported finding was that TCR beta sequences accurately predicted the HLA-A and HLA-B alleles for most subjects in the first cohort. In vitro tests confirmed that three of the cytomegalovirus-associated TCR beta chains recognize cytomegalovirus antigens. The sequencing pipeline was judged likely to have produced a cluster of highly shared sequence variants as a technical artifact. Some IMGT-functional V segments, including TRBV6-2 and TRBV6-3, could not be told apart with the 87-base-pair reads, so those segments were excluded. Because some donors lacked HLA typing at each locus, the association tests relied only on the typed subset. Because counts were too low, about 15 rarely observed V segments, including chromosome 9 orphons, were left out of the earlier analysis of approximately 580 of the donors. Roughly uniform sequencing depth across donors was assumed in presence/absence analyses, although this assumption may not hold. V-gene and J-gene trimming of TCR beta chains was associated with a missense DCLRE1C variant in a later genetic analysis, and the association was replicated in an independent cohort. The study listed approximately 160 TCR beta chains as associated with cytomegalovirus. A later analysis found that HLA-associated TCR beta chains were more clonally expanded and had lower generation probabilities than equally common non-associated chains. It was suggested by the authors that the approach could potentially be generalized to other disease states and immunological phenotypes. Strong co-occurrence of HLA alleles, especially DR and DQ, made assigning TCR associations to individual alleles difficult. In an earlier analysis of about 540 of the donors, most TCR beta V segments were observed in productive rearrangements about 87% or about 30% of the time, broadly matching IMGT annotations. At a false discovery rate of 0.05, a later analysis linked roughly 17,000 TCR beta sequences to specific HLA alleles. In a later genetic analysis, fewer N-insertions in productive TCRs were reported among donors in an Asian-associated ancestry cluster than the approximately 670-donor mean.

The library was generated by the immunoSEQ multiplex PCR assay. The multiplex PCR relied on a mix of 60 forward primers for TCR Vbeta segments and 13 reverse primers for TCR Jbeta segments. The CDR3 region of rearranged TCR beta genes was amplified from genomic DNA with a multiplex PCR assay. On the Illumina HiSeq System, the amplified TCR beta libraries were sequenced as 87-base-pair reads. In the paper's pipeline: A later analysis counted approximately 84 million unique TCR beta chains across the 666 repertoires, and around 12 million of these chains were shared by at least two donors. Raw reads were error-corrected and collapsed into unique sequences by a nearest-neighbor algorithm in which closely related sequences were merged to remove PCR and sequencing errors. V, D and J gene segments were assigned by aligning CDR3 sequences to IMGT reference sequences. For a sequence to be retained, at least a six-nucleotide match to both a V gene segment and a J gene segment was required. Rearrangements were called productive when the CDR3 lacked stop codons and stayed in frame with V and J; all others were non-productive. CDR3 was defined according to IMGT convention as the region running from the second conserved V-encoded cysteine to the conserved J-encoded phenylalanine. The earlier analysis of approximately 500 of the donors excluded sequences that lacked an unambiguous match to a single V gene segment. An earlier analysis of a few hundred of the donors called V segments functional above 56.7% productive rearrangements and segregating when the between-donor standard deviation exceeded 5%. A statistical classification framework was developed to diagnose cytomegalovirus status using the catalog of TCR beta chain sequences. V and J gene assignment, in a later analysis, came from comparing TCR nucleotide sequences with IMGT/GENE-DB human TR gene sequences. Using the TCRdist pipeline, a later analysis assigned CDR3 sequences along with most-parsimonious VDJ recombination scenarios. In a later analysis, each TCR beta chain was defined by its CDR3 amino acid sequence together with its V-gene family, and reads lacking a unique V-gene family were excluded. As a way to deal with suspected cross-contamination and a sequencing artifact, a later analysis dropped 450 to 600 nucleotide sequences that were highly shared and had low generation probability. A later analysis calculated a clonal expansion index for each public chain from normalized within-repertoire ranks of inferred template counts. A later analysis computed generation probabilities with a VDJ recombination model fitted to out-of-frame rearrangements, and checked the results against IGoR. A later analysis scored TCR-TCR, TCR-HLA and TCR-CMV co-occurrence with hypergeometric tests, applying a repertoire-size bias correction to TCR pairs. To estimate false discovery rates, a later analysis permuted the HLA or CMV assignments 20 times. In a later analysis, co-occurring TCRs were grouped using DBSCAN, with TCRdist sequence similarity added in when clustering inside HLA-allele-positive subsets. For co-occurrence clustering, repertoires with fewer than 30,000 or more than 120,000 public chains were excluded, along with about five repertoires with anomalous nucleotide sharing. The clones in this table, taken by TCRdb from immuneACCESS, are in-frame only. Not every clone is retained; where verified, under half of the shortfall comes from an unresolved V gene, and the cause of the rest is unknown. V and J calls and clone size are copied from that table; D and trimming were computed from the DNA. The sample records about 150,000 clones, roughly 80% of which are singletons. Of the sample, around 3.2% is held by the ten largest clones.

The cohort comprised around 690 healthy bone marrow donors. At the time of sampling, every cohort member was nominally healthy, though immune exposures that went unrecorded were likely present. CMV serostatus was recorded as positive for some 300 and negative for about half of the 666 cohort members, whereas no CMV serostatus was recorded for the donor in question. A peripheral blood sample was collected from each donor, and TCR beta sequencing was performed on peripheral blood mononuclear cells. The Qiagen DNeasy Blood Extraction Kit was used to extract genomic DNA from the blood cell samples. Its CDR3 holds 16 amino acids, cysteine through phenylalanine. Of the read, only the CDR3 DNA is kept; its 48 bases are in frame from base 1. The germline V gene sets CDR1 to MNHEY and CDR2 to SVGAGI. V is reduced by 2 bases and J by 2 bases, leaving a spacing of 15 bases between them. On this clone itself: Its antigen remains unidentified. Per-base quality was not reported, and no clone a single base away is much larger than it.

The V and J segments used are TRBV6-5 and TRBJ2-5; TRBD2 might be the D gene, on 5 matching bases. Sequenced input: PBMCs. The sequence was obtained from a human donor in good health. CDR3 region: CASSYLRGLDQETQYF. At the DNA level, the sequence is TGTGCCAGCAGTTACCTTCGAGGGCTAGATCAAGAGACCCAGTACTTC.